This TCR beta chain comes out of a study of blood T cell repertoires in COVID-19. V was pared by 3 bases and J by 5 bases, with 7 bases of the junction left unmatched. CDR3 length: 17 residues. Per germline, CDR1 SGHNT and CDR2 YENEEA. Libraries were prepared by immunoSEQ multiplex PCR; TCRdb keeps only in-frame clonotypes and omits some of them. The table lists some 120,000 clones, over 75% of them singletons. Material: peripheral blood. The chain uses TRBV11-3 and TRBJ2-1, with TRBD2 identical over 13 bases. This receptor was taken from a man aged 50 to 60 with acute or convalescent COVID-19. The CDR3 bases are TGTGCCAGCAGCTTGGGACTAGCGGGACTGATGAACAATGAGCAGTTCTTC. Amino acids: CASSLGLAGLMNNEQFF.